This TCR beta chain was observed in a study of blood T cell repertoires in COVID-19. Overall study: Spain, Italy and the United States supplied samples that represented acute and convalescent COVID-19. Sample material is recorded as cDNA or gDNA derived from T cells, B-cell-depleted T cells, or PBMCs.

Original processing notes: Reference gene primer amplification gave estimated nucleated cell counts. Assay used: immunoSEQ multiplex PCR; TCRdb lists only in-frame clones, some missing. From that table come the V and J calls and clone size; the DNA was used to work out D and trimming. The sample has about 210,000 clones; over 75% are singletons. CDR3 length: 16 residues. V was pared by 2 bases and J by 4 bases, with 5 bases of the junction left unmatched. CDR1 MDHEN and CDR2 SYDVKM come from the germline V gene. Enrollment of patients from Seattle took place during active infection, with longitudinal follow-up.

The gene calls are TRBV28 and TRBJ1-6; 7 bases are shared with TRBD1. This clonotype was sampled from a woman in her sixties or seventies with COVID-19, enrolled during active disease. Sequenced sample: peripheral blood. The CDR3 loop reads CASSLGDRLYNSPLHF. The CDR3 nucleotides read TGTGCCAGCAGTTTAGGGGACAGACTGTATAATTCACCCCTCCACTTT.